This TCR beta chain was sequenced during a study of chemoradiotherapy in HPV16-positive cancers. The table came from immunoSEQ multiplex PCR; TCRdb's copy has only in-frame clones and leaves some out. The sample carries 7,500 or so clones, about two thirds recorded once. CDR3 length equals 14 residues. V was clipped by 7 bases and J by 3 bases, with 14 bases between them. The germline V gene has CDR1 SGHTA and CDR2 FQGTGA. The receptor was derived from a human donor with HPV-associated anogenital cancer. This material consisted of tumor tissue, taken from a patient who underwent chemoradiotherapy. This rearrangement joins TRBV7-3 to TRBJ2-3; D might be TRBD1 or TRBD2, each matching 5 bases. The CDR3 region has the DNA TGTGCCAGCAAACTTAGCGCAGGGACAGATACGCAGTATTTT. It codes for CASKLSAGTDTQYF.